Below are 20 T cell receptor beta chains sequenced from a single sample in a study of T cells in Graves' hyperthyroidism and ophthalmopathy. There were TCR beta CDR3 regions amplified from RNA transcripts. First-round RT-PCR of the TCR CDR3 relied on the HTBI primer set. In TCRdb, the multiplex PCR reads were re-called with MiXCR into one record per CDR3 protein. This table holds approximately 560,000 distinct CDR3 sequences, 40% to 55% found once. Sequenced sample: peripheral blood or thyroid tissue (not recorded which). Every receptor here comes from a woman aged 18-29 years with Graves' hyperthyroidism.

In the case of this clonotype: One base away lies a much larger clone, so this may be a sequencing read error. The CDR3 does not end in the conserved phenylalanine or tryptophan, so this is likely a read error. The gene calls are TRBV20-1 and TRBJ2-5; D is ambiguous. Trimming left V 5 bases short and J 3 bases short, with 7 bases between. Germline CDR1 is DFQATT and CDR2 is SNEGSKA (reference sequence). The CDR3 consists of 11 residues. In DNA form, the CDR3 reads TGCAGTGCTGACGCAAAAGAGACCCAGTACTCC. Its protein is CSADAKETQYS.

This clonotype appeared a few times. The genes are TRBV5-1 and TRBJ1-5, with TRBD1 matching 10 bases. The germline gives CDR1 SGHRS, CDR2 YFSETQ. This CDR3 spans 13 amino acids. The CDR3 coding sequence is TGCGACGGGGACAGGGGAGGAAATCAGCCCCAGCATTTT. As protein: CDGDRGGNQPQHF.

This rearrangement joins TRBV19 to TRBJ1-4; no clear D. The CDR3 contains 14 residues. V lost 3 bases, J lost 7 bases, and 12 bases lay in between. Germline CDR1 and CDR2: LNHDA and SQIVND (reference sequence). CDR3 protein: CASSMLRSGEKLFF. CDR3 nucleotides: TGTGCCAGTAGTATGCTGCGATCGGGTGAAAAACTGTTTTTT.

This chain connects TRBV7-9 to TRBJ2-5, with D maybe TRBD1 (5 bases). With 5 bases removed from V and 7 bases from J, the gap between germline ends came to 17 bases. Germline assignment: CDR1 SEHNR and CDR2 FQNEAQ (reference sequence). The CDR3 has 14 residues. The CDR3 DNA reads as TGTGCCAGCAGCCAAGATGTCGACAGTGGGACCCAGTACTTC. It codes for CASSQDVDSGTQYF.

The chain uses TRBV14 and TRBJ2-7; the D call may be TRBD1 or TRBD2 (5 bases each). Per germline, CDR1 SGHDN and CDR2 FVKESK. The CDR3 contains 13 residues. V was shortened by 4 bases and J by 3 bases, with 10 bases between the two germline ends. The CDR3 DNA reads TGTGCCAGCAGCCTGTCGGGGCTCTACGAGCAGTACTTC. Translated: CASSLSGLYEQYF. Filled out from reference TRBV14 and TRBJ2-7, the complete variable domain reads EAGVTQFPSHSVIEKGQTVTLRCDPISGHDNLYWYRRVMGKEIKFLLHFVKESKQDESGMPNNRFLAERTGGTYSTLKVQPAELEDSGVYFCASSLSGLYEQYFGPGTRLTVT.

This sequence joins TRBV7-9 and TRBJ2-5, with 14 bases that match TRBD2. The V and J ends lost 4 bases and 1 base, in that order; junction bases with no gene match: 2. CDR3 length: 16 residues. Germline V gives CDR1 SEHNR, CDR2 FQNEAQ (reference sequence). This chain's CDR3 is CASSSTSGRAQETQYF. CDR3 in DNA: TGTGCCAGCAGCTCGACTAGCGGGAGGGCCCAAGAGACCCAGTACTTC.

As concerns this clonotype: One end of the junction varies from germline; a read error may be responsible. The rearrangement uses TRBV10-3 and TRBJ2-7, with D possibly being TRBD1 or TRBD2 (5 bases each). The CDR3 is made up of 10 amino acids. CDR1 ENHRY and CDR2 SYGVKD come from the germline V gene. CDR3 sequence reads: CAISDRGEGF. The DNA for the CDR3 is TGTGCCATCAGTGATCGAGGGGAAGGGTTC.

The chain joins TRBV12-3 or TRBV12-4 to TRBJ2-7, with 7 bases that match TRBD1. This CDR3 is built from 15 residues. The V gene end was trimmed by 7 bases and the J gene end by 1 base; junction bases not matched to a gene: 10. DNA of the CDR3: TGTGCCAGCAAACAGCGGACAGGCTGGTCCTACGAGCAGTACTTC. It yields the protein CASKQRTGWSYEQYF.

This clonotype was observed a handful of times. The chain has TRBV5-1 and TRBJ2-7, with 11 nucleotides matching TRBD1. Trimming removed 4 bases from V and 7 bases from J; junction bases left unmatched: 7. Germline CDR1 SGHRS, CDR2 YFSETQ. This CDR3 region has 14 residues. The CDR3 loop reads CASSPGTGGLEQYF. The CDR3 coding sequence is TGCGCCAGCAGCCCCGGGACAGGGGGACTTGAGCAGTACTTC.

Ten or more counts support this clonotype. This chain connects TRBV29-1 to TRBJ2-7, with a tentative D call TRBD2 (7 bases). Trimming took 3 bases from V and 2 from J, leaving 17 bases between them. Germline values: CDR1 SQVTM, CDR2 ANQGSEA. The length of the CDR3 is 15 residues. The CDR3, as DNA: TGCAGCGTTGAGGGAGGGCAGGGGACACCCTACGAGCAGTACTTC. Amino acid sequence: CSVEGGQGTPYEQYF.

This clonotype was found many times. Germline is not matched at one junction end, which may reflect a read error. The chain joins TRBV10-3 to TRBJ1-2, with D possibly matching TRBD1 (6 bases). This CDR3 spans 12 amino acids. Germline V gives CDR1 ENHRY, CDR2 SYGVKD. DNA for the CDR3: TGTGCCATCAGCTCCCTACGGACAGCGTCCGCCTTC. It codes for CAISSLRTASAF.

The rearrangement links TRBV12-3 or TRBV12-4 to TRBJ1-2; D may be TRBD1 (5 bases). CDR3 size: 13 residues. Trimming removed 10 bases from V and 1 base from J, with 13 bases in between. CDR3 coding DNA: TGTGCCATCAGGCGTGGGGGTAACTATGGCTACACCTTC. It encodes CAIRRGGNYGYTF.

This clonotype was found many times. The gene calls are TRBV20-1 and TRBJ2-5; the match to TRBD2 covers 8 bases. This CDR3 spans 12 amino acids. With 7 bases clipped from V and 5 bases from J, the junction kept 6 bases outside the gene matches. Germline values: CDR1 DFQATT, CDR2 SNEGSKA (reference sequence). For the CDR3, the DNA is TGCAGTGTGTGGGCGGGAGGCGAGACCCAGTACTTC. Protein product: CSVWAGGETQYF.

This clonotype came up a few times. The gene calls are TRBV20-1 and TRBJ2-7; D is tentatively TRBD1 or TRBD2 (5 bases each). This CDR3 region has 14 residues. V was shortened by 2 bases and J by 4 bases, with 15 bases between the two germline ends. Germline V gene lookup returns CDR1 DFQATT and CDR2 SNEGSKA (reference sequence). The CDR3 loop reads CSARRQGEFYEQYF. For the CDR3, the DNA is TGCAGTGCTAGAAGGCAGGGAGAATTTTACGAGCAGTACTTC.

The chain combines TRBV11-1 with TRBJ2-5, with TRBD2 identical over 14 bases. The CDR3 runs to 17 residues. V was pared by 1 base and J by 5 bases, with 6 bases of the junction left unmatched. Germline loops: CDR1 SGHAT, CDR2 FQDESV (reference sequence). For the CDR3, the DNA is TGTGCCAGCAGCTTAGGAGGACTAGCGGGAGGCAGGGAGACCCAGTACTTC. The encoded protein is CASSLGGLAGGRETQYF.

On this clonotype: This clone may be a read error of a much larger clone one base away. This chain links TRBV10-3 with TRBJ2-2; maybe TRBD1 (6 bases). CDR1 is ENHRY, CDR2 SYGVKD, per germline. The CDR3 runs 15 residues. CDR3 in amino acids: CAISLRGTNTGDLFF. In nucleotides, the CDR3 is TGTGCCATCAGCCTCAGGGGCACGAACACCGGGGATCTGTTTTTT.

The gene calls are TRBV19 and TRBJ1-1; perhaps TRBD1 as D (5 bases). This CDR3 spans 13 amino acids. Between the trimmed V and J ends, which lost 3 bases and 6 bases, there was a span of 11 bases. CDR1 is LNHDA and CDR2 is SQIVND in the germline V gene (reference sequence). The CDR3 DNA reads TGTGCCAGTAGTATTAGGGGACCACCTGAAGCTTTCTTT. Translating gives CASSIRGPPEAFF.

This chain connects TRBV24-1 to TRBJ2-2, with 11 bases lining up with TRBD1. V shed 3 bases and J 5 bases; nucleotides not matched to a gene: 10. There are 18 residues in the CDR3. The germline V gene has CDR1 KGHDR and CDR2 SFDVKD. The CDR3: CATSDRRTGGGSTGELFF. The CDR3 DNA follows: TGTGCCACCAGTGATCGTCGGACAGGGGGCGGTTCAACCGGGGAGCTGTTTTTT.

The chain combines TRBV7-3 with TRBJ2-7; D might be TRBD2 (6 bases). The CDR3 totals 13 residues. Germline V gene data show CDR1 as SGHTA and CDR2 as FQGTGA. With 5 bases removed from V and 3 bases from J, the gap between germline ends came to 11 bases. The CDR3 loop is CASSQGAGYEQYF. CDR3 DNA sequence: TGTGCCAGCAGCCAAGGAGCGGGCTACGAGCAGTACTTC.

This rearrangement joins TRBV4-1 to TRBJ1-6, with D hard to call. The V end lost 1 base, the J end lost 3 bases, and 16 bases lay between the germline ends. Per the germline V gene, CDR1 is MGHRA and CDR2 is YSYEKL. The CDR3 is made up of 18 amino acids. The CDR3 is CASSQGRTRSIYNSPLHF. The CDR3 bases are TGCGCCAGCAGCCAAGGAAGAACCAGGAGCATCTATAATTCACCCCTCCACTTT.